The present entry profiles one T cell receptor (beta chain) with its context. Its antigen is currently not known. The input lacks base qualities; no much larger clone sits a single base away. The CDR3 regions of human TCRbeta chains were analyzed by immunosequencing. As for the original processing: TCRs in the repertoires were matched against a reference library of SARS-CoV-2-specific TCRs that had been generated with the MIRA antigen-specificity platform. Breadth meant the fraction of unique TCRs that were SARS-CoV-2-associated, whereas depth meant the fraction of total T cells that were SARS-CoV-2-associated. Using the MIRA data, each spike-specific TCR was assigned both to the spike region to which the TCR was reactive and to a CD4 or CD8 class. Log10-transformed breadth and depth values were compared by one-way ANOVA with Sidak's multiple comparisons tests. TCRdb limited this immuneACCESS table to in-frame rearrangements with V and J called. A share of clones is missing; checked studies link under half to unresolved V genes, and the rest is unexplained. The V and J calls and the clone size are those of that table, but D and trimming were determined from the DNA. A total of about 120,000 clones appear in this sample, 80% to 90% of them only once. The ten largest clones represent roughly 2.3% of the sample.

This sample was included in a study of T cell responses to AZD1222 COVID-19 vaccine (dated by TCRdb to the early 2020s). In terms of the full investigation: AZD1222 recipients with second doses at about 4 weeks or about 12 weeks were pooled, because spike-specific TCR depth and breadth did not differ between schedules. TCR sequencing covered 233 trial participants: 200 to 210 given two doses of AZD1222 and 26 given two doses of MenACWY control vaccine. Trial participants were enrolled by age into 18-55, 56-69 and 70-plus year subgroups, with roughly 160, 29 and 62 TCR-sequenced participants respectively. Study-wide findings and limitations: No day 14 peak-response samples were available, so repertoires were characterized only after the peak T cell response. In the small 56-69-year group, the increase in depth fell short of significance, most likely because of low power. Conclusions about previously exposed vaccinees were limited because only a handful of AZD1222 recipients were SARS-CoV-2 seropositive at baseline. Most participants were white British and females outnumbered males, and the authors suggested that clonal diversity may have been underestimated. After two AZD1222 doses, both the breadth and the depth of spike-specific TCRs were significantly higher than at day 0 and than in MenACWY recipients. CD4 TCRs associated with the vaccine covered the entire spike protein, and the dominant responses were in regions 160-218 and 743-854. Nearly half of unique spike-specific TCRs reportedly recognized epitopes outside regions mutated in the B.1.351 and B.1.1.7 variants.

Per the germline V gene (reference sequence), LNHDA is the CDR1 and SQIVND is the CDR2. The CDR3 sequence holds 17 residues, the cysteine and phenylalanine included. The retained sequence is limited to the CDR3, 51 bases, with the frame set at the first base. V lost 4 bases and J lost 1 base, and the count of bases not matched to a germline gene is 7. The sample's time point label, decoded: baseline before first vaccination. Vaccinee samples came from UK trials COV001 and COV002, including a single-blind randomized controlled phase 2/3 trial of AZD1222 (ChAdOx1 nCoV-19) in healthy adults. For TCRbeta chain sequencing, PBMC samples from trial participants were taken at day 0 and at day 28 after the second dose.

The clonotype was recovered from an adult in good health. The chain is made from TRBV19 and TRBJ2-2; the central 9 bases match TRBD2. This sample comprised peripheral blood, obtained on day 0 of AZD1222 vaccination. This receptor has the CDR3 CASSTGLAGKNTGELFF. The nucleotides are TGTGCCAGTAGTACAGGGCTAGCGGGGAAGAACACCGGGGAGCTGTTTTTT.